Below are 23 T cell receptor beta chains sequenced from a single sample in a study of OX40 agonist ivuxolimab in advanced cancers. Sequencing used immunoSEQ multiplex PCR; TCRdb keeps in-frame clones, though not all of them. The sample lists 100,000 to 130,000 clones, approximately 90% occurring once. The starting material was CD4+ or CD8+ T cells sorted from blood, obtained in a trial of the OX40 agonist ivuxolimab. The source of these receptors is an adult with an advanced solid tumor such as melanoma, head and neck, liver or kidney cancer.

This clone appeared once. The chain combines TRBV6-6 with TRBJ1-5, with a possible D match to TRBD1 (5 bases). The CDR3 sequence is 13 residues long. Germline CDR1 MNHNY, CDR2 SVGAGI (reference sequence). CDR3 DNA: TGTGCAGGGGATTCGGGGGTGGGGCAGCCCCAGCATTTT. Translation: CAGDSGVGQPQHF.

This chain links TRBV7-6 with TRBJ2-7; D is unclear. This CDR3 is 12 amino acids long. Trimming stripped 5 bases from V and 4 bases from J, with 9 bases between. From germline, CDR1 is SGHVS and CDR2 FNYEAQ. The CDR3 DNA reads as TGTGCCAGCAGCCCTCAGGCGTACGAGCAGTACTTC. It encodes CASSPQAYEQYF.

J is TRBJ2-7 and V is TRBV21-1. TRBV21-1 is marked as a pseudogene. The length of the CDR3 is 16 residues. The CDR3 is CASSNSGPLVADEQYF. The CDR3 DNA sequence: TGTGCCAGCAGCAATTCCGGACCGCTGGTCGCCGACGAGCAGTACTTC.

This chain joins TRBV5-4 and TRBJ1-3; the match to TRBD1 covers 7 bases. The CDR3 is made up of 15 amino acids. The V gene's germline CDR1 is SGHNT and CDR2 YYREEE (reference sequence). J gave up 3 bases and V 4 bases, and 7 bases lay outside the gene matches. The CDR3 is CASSRDQGVGNTIYF. The CDR3, as DNA: TGTGCCAGCAGCAGGGACCAGGGGGTTGGAAACACCATATATTTT. The complete variable domain, with remaining parts taken from reference TRBV5-4 and TRBJ1-3, reads ETGVTQSPTHLIKTRGQQVTLRCSSQSGHNTVSWYQQALGQGPQFIFQYYREEENGRGNFPPRFSGLQFPNYSSELNVNALELDDSALYLCASSRDQGVGNTIYFGEGSWLTVV.

This chain links TRBV11-2 with TRBJ2-5; D is unresolved. CDR3 length: 14 residues. V lost 3 bases to trimming and J lost 4 bases, with 12 bases between them. Germline V CDR1 and CDR2: SGHAT, FQNNGV. The CDR3 bases are TGTGCCAGCAGCTTTTCCCCTGCAGGAGAGACCCAGTACTTC. This gives the protein CASSFSPAGETQYF.

The chain employs TRBV27 and TRBJ2-1; D gene unclear. The V end was cut by 2 bases, the J end by 4 bases, with 18 bases between. In germline, CDR1 is MNHEY, CDR2 SMNVEV (reference sequence). CDR3 length: 17 amino acids. CDR3 coding DNA: TGTGCCAGCAGTTTAATCCAACACCGGACGGGTTACAATGAGCAGTTCTTC. This encodes CASSLIQHRTGYNEQFF.

The chain joins TRBV7-9 to TRBJ2-5, with 8 bases lining up with TRBD2. Germline CDR1 and CDR2: SEHNR and FQNEAQ (reference sequence). This CDR3 region has 15 residues. Germline trimming cut 1 base from V and 2 bases from J; bases unmatched to any gene: 3. The CDR3 sequence is CASSLDRGGQETQYF. CDR3 coding DNA: TGTGCCAGCAGCTTAGATCGGGGGGGTCAAGAGACCCAGTACTTC.

This chain links TRBV6-8 with TRBJ2-3, with 9 nucleotides matching TRBD2. With V trimmed by 2 bases and J by 5 bases, 11 bases remained unmatched. CDR3 length: 17 amino acids. The germline gives CDR1 MNHGY, CDR2 SAAAGT. The DNA of the CDR3 is TGTGCCAGCAGTTACGGATCTGCGGGAGGGCAGGTAGATACGCAGTATTTT. This gives the protein CASSYGSAGGQVDTQYF.

The V call is TRBV7-3, the J call TRBJ2-5, with D perhaps TRBD2 (6 bases). The germline CDR1 and CDR2 sequences are SGHTA and FQGTGA. V dropped 1 base and J dropped 5 bases, with 8 bases sitting between them. The CDR3 extends over 13 amino acids. CDR3 loop: CASSLRAGETQYF. The DNA of the CDR3 is TGTGCCAGCAGCTTAAGGGCGGGGGAGACCCAGTACTTC.

V gene TRBV19 combines with J gene TRBJ2-7, with 7 nucleotides matching TRBD1. CDR1 is LNHDA, CDR2 SQIVND, per germline (reference sequence). J gave up 2 bases and V 2 bases, and 6 bases lay outside the gene matches. The CDR3 has 15 residues. CDR3 region: CASSITTGAPYEQYF. The CDR3 region has the DNA TGTGCCAGTAGTATAACCACAGGGGCCCCCTACGAGCAGTACTTC.

This clone has a handful of counts. V is TRBV29-1 and J is TRBJ2-2; the D is unclear. Germline V gives CDR1 SQVTM, CDR2 ANQGSEA. The CDR3 totals 11 residues. V lost 8 bases and J 6 bases, leaving 10 bases between the germline ends. The CDR3 DNA sequence: TGCAGCTCGTACAGTGCCGGGGAGCTGTTTTTT. Translating it yields CSSYSAGELFF.

The rearrangement joins TRBV4-2 to TRBJ2-5; perhaps TRBD1 as D (5 bases). This CDR3 contains 15 residues. Trimming stripped 4 bases from V and 2 bases from J, with 14 bases between. Germline values: CDR1 LGHNA, CDR2 YNFKEQ. The CDR3 protein is CASSLEIDSQETQYF. The DNA of the CDR3 is TGTGCCAGCAGCCTCGAAATAGACAGTCAAGAGACCCAGTACTTC.

The rearrangement joins TRBV6-6 to TRBJ1-2; 7 bases fit TRBD1. V was clipped by 2 bases and J by 8 bases; unmatched bases: 11. Germline CDR1 and CDR2: MNHNY and SVGAGI (reference sequence). CDR3 length equals 15 residues. The CDR3: CASSYEGQLKGGYTF. In DNA form, the CDR3 reads TGTGCCAGCAGTTACGAGGGACAGCTCAAAGGGGGCTACACCTTC.

The chain links TRBV9 to TRBJ2-2; D may be TRBD2 (6 bases). The ends were cut back, 6 bases at V and 6 bases at J, with 18 bases in the middle. The length of the CDR3 is 15 residues. Germline values: CDR1 SGDLS, CDR2 YYNGEE. For the CDR3, the DNA is TGTGCCAGCACCCAAAACGGGGAGGTGGCCGGGGAGCTGTTTTTT. Its translation is CASTQNGEVAGELFF.

The chain carries TRBV6-1 and TRBJ2-2; D could derive from TRBD1 or TRBD2 (6 bases each). Germline loops: CDR1 MNHNS, CDR2 SASEGT. Trimming took off 1 base at V and 6 bases at J, with 18 bases between the two ends. The CDR3 contains 17 residues. The CDR3 reads CASSEGVGLGGSGELFF. DNA for the CDR3: TGTGCCAGCAGTGAAGGAGTGGGCTTAGGGGGGTCCGGGGAGCTGTTTTTT.

This chain uses TRBV5-5 with TRBJ1-4, with TRBD1 identical over 7 bases. V lost 5 bases and J lost 4; bases outside the gene matches: 5. Germline V gene lookup returns CDR1 SGHKS and CDR2 YYEKEE (reference sequence). The CDR3 extends over 14 amino acids. The CDR3 is CASSWDRSNEKLFF. The CDR3 region has the DNA TGTGCCAGCAGTTGGGACAGAAGTAATGAAAAACTGTTTTTT.

The rearrangement joins TRBV5-1 to TRBJ2-7; 10 bases agree with TRBD2. The length of the CDR3 is 17 residues. Germline trimming cut 0 bases from V and 2 bases from J; bases unmatched to any gene: 8. Germline CDR1 SGHRS, CDR2 YFSETQ. CDR3: CASSLAASGRFPYEQYF. The CDR3 nucleotides are TGCGCCAGCAGCTTGGCCGCTAGCGGGAGATTTCCCTACGAGCAGTACTTC.

This chain uses TRBV9 with TRBJ2-3; unclear D gene. The V and J ends lost 5 bases and 3 bases respectively, with 13 bases between them. The germline V gene encodes CDR1 SGDLS and CDR2 YYNGEE. The CDR3 loop spans 14 amino acids. The CDR3 reads CASSGTLGTDTQYF. DNA for the CDR3: TGTGCCAGCAGTGGAACGCTAGGGACAGATACGCAGTATTTT.

This clone was seen once. V gene TRBV6-6 combines with J gene TRBJ2-7; TRBD1 or TRBD2 may be the D gene (5 bases each). The V gene lost 9 bases and the J gene lost 6 bases, with 12 bases spanning the gap. From germline, CDR1 is MNHNY and CDR2 SVGAGI (reference sequence). This CDR3 has 11 residues. For the CDR3, the DNA is TGTGCCAGTAGACGGGGCTCCGAGCAGTACTTC. Translated, it gives CASRRGSEQYF.

This chain uses TRBV9 with TRBJ2-1, with 9 nucleotides matching TRBD1. V shed 4 bases and J 4 bases; nucleotides not matched to a gene: 6. The CDR3 has 15 amino acids. CDR1 SGDLS and CDR2 YYNGEE come from the germline V gene. CDR3 loop: CASSPQGQGYNEQFF. The CDR3, as DNA: TGTGCCAGCAGCCCCCAGGGACAGGGATACAATGAGCAGTTCTTC.

J is TRBJ2-7 and V is TRBV5-5; D is perhaps TRBD1 (6 bases). Germline CDR1 and CDR2: SGHKS and YYEKEE (reference sequence). V dropped 1 base and J dropped 7 bases, with 18 bases sitting between them. CDR3 length: 15 amino acids. CDR3 sequence reads: CASSLTPGVIEEQYF. The CDR3, as DNA: TGTGCCAGCAGCTTGACGCCAGGGGTTATTGAGGAGCAGTACTTC.

This chain joins TRBV2 and TRBJ1-5; D call uncertain. Germline CDR1 SNHLY, CDR2 FYNNEI. Trimming cost V 10 bases and J 1 base, with 14 bases left between them. The CDR3 totals 14 residues. The CDR3 sequence is CATWAGNSNQPQHF. The DNA for the CDR3 is TGTGCCACCTGGGCAGGTAACAGCAATCAGCCCCAGCATTTT.

The V and J genes are TRBV30 and TRBJ1-5, with a possible D match to TRBD1 (5 bases). With 2 bases removed from V and 1 base from J, the gap between germline ends came to 12 bases. Germline-derived CDR1 and CDR2 are GTSNPN and SVGIG (reference sequence). The CDR3 has 15 residues. The CDR3 loop reads CAWSSRVMSNQPQHF. The DNA for the CDR3 is TGTGCCTGGAGTTCCAGGGTTATGAGCAATCAGCCCCAGCATTTT.